This paragraph covers one T cell receptor beta chain sequence. Its antigen is as yet unknown. The CDR3 sequence is 14 residues long. From germline, CDR1 is DFQATT and CDR2 SNEGSKA (reference sequence). Trimming stripped 0 bases from V and 8 bases from J, with 14 bases between. The data originate from a study of blood T cells in healthy people across ages. Study conclusions and caveats: Age advanced and TCR beta diversity per million T cells fell, roughly linearly. Fewer expanded clones and more diversity marked long-lived versus aged donors.

Next came a second PCR, run for about 7 to 12 cycles, which used a sample-barcoded 5' primer along with a J-beta primer mix. A template-switch adaptor that had 12 random nucleotides put a tag on each cDNA molecule. TCRdb redid the calling of the 5' RACE reads with MiXCR, one entry per CDR3 protein. The sample includes roughly 1.5 million distinct CDR3 sequences, approximately 43% of them seen just once. The clonotype originates from a woman under 30 in good health. Sequences were obtained from blood. The chain joins TRBV20-1 to TRBJ2-1; D is perhaps TRBD2 (5 bases). In nucleotides, the CDR3 is TGCAGTGCTAGAGATCCAGCGGCGGATCATGAGCAGTTCTTC. Its translation is CSARDPAADHEQFF.